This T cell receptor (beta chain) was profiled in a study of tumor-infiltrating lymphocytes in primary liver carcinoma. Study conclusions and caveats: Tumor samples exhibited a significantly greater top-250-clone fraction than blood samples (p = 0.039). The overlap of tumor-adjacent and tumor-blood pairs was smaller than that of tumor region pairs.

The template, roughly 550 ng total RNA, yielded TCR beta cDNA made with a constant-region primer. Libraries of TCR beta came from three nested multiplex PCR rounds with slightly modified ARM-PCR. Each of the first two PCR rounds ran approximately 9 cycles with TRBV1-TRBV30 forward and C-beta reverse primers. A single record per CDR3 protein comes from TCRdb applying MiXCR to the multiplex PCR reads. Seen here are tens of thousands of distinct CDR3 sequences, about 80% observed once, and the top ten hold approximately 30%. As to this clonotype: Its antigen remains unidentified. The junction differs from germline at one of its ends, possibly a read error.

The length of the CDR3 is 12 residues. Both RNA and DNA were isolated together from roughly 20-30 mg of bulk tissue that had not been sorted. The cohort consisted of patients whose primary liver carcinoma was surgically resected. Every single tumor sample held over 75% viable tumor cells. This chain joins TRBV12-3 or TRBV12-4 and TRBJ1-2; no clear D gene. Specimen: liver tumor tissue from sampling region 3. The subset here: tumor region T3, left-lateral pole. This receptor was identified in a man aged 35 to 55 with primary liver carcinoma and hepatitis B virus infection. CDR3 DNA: TGTGCCAGGAGTTCGGTGAACTATGGTTACACCTTC. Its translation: CARSSVNYGYTF.